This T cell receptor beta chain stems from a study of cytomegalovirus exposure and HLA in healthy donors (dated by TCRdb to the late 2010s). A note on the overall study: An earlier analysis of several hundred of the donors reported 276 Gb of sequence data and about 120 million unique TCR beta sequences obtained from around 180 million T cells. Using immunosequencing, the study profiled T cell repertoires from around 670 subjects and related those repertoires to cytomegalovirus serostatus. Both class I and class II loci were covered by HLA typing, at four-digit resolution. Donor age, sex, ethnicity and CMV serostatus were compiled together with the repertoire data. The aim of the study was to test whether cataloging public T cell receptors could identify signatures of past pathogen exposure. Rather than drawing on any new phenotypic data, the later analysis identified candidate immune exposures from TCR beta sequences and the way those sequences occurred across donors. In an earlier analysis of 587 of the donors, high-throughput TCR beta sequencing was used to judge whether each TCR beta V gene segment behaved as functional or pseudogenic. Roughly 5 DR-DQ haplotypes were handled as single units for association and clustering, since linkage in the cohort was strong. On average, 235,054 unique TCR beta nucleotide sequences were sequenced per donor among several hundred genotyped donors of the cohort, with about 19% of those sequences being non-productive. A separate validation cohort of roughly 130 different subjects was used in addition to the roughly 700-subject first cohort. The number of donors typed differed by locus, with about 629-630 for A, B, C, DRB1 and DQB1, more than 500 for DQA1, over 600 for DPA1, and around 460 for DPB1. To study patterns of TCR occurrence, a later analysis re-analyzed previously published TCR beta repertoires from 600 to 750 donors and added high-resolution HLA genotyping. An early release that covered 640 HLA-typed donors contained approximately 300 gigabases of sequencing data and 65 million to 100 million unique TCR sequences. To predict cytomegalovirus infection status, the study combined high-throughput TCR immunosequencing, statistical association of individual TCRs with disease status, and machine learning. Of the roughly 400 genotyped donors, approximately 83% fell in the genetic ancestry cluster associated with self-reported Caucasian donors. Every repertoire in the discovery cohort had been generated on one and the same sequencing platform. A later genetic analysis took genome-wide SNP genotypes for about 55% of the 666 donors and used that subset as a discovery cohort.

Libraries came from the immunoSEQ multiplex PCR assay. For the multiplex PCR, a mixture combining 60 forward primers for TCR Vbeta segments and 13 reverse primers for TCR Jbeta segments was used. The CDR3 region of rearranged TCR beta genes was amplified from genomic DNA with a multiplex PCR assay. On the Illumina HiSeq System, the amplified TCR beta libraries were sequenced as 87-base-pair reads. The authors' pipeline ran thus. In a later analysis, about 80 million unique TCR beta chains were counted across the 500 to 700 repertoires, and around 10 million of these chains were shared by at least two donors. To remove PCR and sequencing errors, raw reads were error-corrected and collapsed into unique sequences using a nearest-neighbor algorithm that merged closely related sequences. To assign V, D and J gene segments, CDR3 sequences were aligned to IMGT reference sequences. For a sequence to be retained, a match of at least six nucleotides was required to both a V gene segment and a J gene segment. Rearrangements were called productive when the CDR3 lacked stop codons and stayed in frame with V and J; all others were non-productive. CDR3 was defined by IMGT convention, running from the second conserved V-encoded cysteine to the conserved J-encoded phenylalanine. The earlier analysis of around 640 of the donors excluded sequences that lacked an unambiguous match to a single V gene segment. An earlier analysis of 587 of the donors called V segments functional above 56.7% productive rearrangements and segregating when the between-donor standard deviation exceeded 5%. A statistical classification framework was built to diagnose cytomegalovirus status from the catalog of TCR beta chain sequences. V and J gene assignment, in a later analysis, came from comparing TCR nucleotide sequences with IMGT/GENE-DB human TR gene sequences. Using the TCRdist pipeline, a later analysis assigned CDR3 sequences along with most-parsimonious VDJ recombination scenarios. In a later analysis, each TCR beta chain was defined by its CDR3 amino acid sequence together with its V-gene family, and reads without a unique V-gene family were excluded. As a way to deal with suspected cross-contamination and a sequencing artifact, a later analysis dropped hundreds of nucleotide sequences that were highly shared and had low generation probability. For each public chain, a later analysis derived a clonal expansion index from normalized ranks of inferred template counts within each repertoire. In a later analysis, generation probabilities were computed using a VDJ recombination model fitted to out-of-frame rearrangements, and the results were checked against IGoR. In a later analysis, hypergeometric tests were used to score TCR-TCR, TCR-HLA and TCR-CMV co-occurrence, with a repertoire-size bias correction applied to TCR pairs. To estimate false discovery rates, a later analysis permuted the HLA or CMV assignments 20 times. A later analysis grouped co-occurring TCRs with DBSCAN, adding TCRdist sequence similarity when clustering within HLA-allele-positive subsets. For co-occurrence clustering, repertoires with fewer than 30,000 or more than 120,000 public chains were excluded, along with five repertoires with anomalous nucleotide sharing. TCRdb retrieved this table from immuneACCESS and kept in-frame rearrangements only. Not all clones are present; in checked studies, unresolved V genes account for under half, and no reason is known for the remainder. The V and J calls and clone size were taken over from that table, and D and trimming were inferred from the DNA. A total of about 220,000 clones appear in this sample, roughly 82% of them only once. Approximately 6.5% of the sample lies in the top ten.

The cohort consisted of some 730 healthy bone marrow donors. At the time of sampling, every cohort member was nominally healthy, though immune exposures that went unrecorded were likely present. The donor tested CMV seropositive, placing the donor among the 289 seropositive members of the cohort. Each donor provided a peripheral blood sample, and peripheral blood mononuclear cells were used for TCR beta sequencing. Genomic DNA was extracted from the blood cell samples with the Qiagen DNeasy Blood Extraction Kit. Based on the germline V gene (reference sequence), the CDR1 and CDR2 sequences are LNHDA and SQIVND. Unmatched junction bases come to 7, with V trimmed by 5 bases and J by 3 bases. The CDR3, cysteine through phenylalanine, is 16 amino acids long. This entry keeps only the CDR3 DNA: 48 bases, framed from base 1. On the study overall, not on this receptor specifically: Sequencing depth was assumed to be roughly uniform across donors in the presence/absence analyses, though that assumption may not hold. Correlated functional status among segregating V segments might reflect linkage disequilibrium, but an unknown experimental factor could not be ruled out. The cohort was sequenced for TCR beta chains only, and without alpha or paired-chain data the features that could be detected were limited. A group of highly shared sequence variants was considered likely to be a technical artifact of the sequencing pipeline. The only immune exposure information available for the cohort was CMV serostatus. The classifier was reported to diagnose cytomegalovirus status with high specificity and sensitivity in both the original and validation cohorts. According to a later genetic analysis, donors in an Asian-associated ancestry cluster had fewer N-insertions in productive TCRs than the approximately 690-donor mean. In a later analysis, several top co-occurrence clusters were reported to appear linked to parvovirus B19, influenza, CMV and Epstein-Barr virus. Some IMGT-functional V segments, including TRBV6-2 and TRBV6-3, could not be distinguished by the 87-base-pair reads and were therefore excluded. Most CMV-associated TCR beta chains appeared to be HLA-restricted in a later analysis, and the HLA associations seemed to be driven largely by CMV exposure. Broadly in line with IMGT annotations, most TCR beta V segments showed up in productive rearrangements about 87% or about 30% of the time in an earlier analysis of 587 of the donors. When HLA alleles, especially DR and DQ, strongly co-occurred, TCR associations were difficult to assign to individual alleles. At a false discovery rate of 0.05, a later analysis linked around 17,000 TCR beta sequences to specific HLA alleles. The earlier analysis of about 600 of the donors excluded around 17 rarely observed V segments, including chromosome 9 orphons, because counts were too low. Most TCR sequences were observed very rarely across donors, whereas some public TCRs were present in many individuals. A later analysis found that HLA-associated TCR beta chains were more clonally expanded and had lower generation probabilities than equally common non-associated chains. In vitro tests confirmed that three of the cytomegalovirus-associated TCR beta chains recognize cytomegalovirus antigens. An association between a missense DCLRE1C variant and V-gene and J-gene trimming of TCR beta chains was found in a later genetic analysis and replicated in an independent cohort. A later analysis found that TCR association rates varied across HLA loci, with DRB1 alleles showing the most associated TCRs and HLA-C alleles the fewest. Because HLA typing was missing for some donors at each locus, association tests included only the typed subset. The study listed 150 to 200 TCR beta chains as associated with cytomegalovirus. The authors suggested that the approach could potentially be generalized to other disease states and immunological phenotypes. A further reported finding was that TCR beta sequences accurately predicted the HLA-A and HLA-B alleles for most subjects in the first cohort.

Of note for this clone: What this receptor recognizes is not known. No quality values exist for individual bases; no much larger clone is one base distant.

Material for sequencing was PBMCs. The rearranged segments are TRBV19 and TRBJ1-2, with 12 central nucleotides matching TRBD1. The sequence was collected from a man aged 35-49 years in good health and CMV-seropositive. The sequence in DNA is TGTGCCAGTAGTCCGGGGACAGGGGGCGTTGACTATGGCTACACCTTC. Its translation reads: CASSPGTGGVDYGYTF.